Listed below are T cell receptor beta chains from one sample, sequenced in a study of cytomegalovirus exposure and HLA in healthy donors. This table comes from immunoSEQ multiplex PCR, and its TCRdb copy is limited to in-frame clones, with some not included. The data hold 260,000 or so clones, with approximately 90% observed a single time. The sequenced material came from PBMCs. These TCRs come from a man aged 18 to 29 in good health and CMV-seronegative. CDR3s include the opening cysteine and the closing phenylalanine or tryptophan. The D gene is left open where the match is weak. Part of the rows lack a size; the others show once, few, many or a class for expanded clones.

J: TRBJ2-2; size: .; V: TRBV6-5; D: .; CDR3: CASNEGRGELFF; DNA: TGTGCCAGCAATGAGGGTCGCGGGGAGCTGTTTTTT
J: TRBJ2-1; size: .; V: TRBV9; D: TRBD1; CDR3: CASSVTGTGSYNEQFF; DNA: TGTGCCAGCAGCGTCACCGGGACAGGGTCCTACAATGAGCAGTTCTTC
J: TRBJ2-5; size: .; V: TRBV4-3; D: .; CDR3: CASSQEGGGGETQYF; DNA: TGCGCCAGCAGCCAAGAGGGGGGCGGGGGAGAGACCCAGTACTTC
J: TRBJ2-2; size: .; V: TRBV11-3; D: .; CDR3: CASSLVSRGSGELFF; DNA: TGTGCCAGCAGCTTGGTTTCTCGGGGATCCGGGGAGCTGTTTTTT
J: TRBJ2-1; size: .; V: TRBV27; D: TRBD2; CDR3: CASIKAGVHFF; DNA: TGTGCCAGCATAAAAGCGGGAGTTCACTTCTTC
J: TRBJ2-2; size: .; V: TRBV7-2; D: TRBD2; CDR3: CAPGGGGRDSTGELFF; DNA: TGTGCCCCGGGGGGCGGGGGGCGAGATTCCACCGGGGAGCTGTTTTTT
J: TRBJ2-7; size: few; V: TRBV19; D: .; CDR3: CASSIRRSYEQYF; DNA: TGTGCCAGTAGTATTAGGAGATCCTACGAGCAGTACTTC
J: TRBJ1-2; size: .; V: TRBV2; D: .; CDR3: CASREDPGESDGYTF; DNA: TGTGCCAGCAGGGAGGATCCAGGGGAGAGCGATGGCTACACCTTC
J: TRBJ2-1; size: .; V: TRBV4-2; D: .; CDR3: CASSQFGYNEQFF; DNA: TGTGCCAGCAGCCAATTCGGCTACAATGAGCAGTTCTTC
J: TRBJ1-1; size: .; V: TRBV7-2; D: .; CDR3: CASSLATYEAFF; DNA: TGTGCCAGCAGCTTGGCAACATACGAAGCTTTCTTT
J: TRBJ1-2; size: once; V: TRBV4-1; D: TRBD1; CDR3: CASSQESSGTGFYGYTF; DNA: TGCGCCAGCAGCCAAGAATCGTCCGGGACAGGGTTCTATGGCTACACCTTC
J: TRBJ2-7; size: .; V: TRBV4-1; D: .; CDR3: CASSLVADAAYEQYF; DNA: TGCGCCAGCAGCCTTGTAGCGGACGCCGCCTACGAGCAGTACTTC
J: TRBJ2-7; size: .; V: TRBV18; D: .; CDR3: CASMGQDEQYF; DNA: TGTGCCAGTATGGGGCAGGACGAGCAGTACTTC
J: TRBJ2-7; size: .; V: TRBV5-1; D: TRBD2; CDR3: CASSALLAGGNEQYF; DNA: TGCGCCAGCAGCGCACTACTAGCGGGGGGTAACGAGCAGTACTTC
J: TRBJ2-7; size: .; V: TRBV4-3; D: .; CDR3: CASSQEFRYEQYF; DNA: TGCGCCAGCAGCCAAGAATTCCGCTACGAGCAGTACTTC
J: TRBJ2-2; size: .; V: TRBV18; D: .; CDR3: CASSSQGTDGELFF; DNA: TGTGCCAGCTCGTCGCAGGGGACCGACGGGGAGCTGTTTTTT
J: TRBJ2-5; size: .; V: TRBV5-4; D: TRBD1; CDR3: CASSLSGTEETQYF; DNA: TGTGCCAGCAGCTTGTCCGGGACAGAAGAGACCCAGTACTTC
J: TRBJ2-1; size: once; V: TRBV28; D: .; CDR3: CASSLLGFSRGYNEQFF; DNA: TGTGCCAGCAGTTTATTGGGTTTTAGTCGGGGGTACAATGAGCAGTTCTTC
J: TRBJ2-5; size: .; V: TRBV5-5; D: .; CDR3: CASSSGLQETQYF; DNA: TGTGCCAGCAGCTCGGGATTACAAGAGACCCAGTACTTC
J: TRBJ1-1; size: .; V: TRBV5-6; D: .; CDR3: CASSRGVGNTEAFF; DNA: TGTGCCAGCAGCCGGGGGGTTGGGAACACTGAAGCTTTCTTT
J: TRBJ2-3; size: .; V: TRBV7-9; D: .; CDR3: CASSFSESGTDTQYF; DNA: TGTGCCAGCAGCTTTAGCGAGTCTGGCACAGATACGCAGTATTTT
J: TRBJ2-7; size: .; V: TRBV7-9; D: .; CDR3: CASSFPQGNEQYF; DNA: TGTGCCAGCAGCTTCCCCCAGGGAAACGAGCAGTACTTC
J: TRBJ2-2; size: once; V: TRBV6-4; D: TRBD2; CDR3: CASSDSGGTGELFF; DNA: TGTGCCAGCAGTGACTCGGGAGGGACCGGGGAGCTGTTTTTT
J: TRBJ2-7; size: .; V: TRBV27; D: .; CDR3: CASSFLRGLGDKHYEQYF; DNA: TGTGCCAGCAGTTTCCTACGGGGATTAGGGGACAAACACTACGAGCAGTACTTC